One and the same sample provided the 26 T cell receptor beta chains below, sequenced in a study of shared clonotypes between healthy human individuals. The protocol was immunoSEQ multiplex PCR, while the TCRdb copy is restricted to in-frame clones and leaves out a portion. The sample holds about 450,000 clones; approximately 79% are singletons and the top ten take approximately 12%. The sample was PBMCs. All receptors derive from a woman between 40 and 50 years old in good health. Some clones in this sample may be carry-over from other donors' samples.

The rearrangement uses TRBV7-9 and TRBJ2-2; no clear D gene. Between the trimmed V and J ends, which lost 4 bases and 3 bases, there was a span of 9 bases. The length of the CDR3 is 14 residues. Germline CDR1 SEHNR, CDR2 FQNEAQ (reference sequence). This chain's CDR3 is CASSSRSYTGELFF. The CDR3 coding sequence is TGTGCCAGCAGCTCTAGAAGTTACACCGGGGAGCTGTTTTTT.

The chain employs TRBV28 and TRBJ2-7, with 10 nucleotides matching TRBD1. CDR1 is MDHEN, CDR2 SYDVKM, per germline. The V and J ends lost 5 bases and 7 bases, in that order; junction bases with no gene match: 11. The CDR3 runs 15 residues. The CDR3 nucleotides read TGTGCCAGCAGTAGACCAGGGACAGGGGTATGGGAGCAGTACTTC. Its protein is CASSRPGTGVWEQYF.

The J gene is TRBJ1-2, the V gene TRBV30, with unresolved D. This CDR3 contains 11 residues. Trimming took 2 bases from V and 7 from J, leaving 8 bases between them. Per germline, CDR1 GTSNPN and CDR2 SVGIG (reference sequence). The CDR3 reads CAWSPLGGYTF. DNA for the CDR3: TGTGCCTGGAGTCCCCTTGGTGGCTACACCTTC.

The rearrangement joins TRBV2 to TRBJ1-2; D is uncertain. The CDR3 runs 13 residues. Germline V gene lookup returns CDR1 SNHLY and CDR2 FYNNEI. Trimming took off 6 bases at V and 14 bases at J, with 22 bases between the two ends. The CDR3 DNA sequence: TGTGCCAGCAGGGTAATGAGAGTCGACGCTGAAACCTTC. Protein sequence: CASRVMRVDAETF.

This sequence joins TRBV11-2 and TRBJ1-4; perhaps TRBD1 as D (6 bases). Per the germline V gene, CDR1 is SGHAT and CDR2 is FQNNGV. This CDR3 has 15 amino acids. V was clipped by 5 bases and J by 7 bases, with 17 bases between them. CDR3 protein: CASSAGLGAGEKLFF. The CDR3 DNA reads as TGTGCCAGCAGCGCCGGATTGGGGGCGGGTGAAAAACTGTTTTTT.

J is TRBJ2-7 and V is TRBV7-3, with 13 bases identical to TRBD2. This CDR3 is built from 20 residues. The ends lost 2 bases at V and 4 bases at J; junction bases unmatched: 17. In germline, CDR1 is SGHTA, CDR2 FQGTGA. The CDR3 DNA reads as TGTGCCAGCAGCTTAGAGGGACTAGCGGGATTTGAATGGGTGGGGTACGAGCAGTACTTC. Amino acids: CASSLEGLAGFEWVGYEQYF.

The CDR3: CASSLSRIRASYTEAFF. CDR3 coding DNA: TGCGCCAGCAGCCTCTCTAGGATCAGGGCAAGCTACACTGAAGCTTTCTTT. The chain employs TRBV4-3 and TRBJ1-1, with D possibly matching TRBD1 (5 bases). Germline assignment: CDR1 LGHNA and CDR2 YSLEER. The V end was cut by 4 bases, the J end by 3 bases, with 21 bases between. The CDR3 totals 17 residues.

This chain connects TRBV7-2 to TRBJ2-7; D is perhaps TRBD1 (5 bases). Trimming left V 5 bases short and J 2 bases short, with 13 bases between. CDR3 length equals 14 residues. Germline V gene lookup returns CDR1 SGHTA and CDR2 FQGNSA. As DNA, the CDR3 is TGTGCCAGCAGCCCGCCAGGGCCTACCTACGAGCAGTACTTC. Translation gives CASSPPGPTYEQYF.

The rearrangement links TRBV7-3 to TRBJ2-2, with 7 bases aligning to TRBD1. After removal of 0 bases from V and 3 bases from J, the junction contained 4 bases not matched to a gene. Germline V gene lookup returns CDR1 SGHTA and CDR2 FQGTGA. This CDR3 contains 16 residues. Written as DNA, the CDR3 is TGTGCCAGCAGCTTAACCCTGACAGGGTACACCGGGGAGCTGTTTTTT. Translating gives CASSLTLTGYTGELFF.

The chain has TRBV5-4 and TRBJ1-2; TRBD1 aligns across 7 bases. The CDR3 is 13 residues long. Germline V gene data show CDR1 as SGHNT and CDR2 as YYREEE (reference sequence). J gave up 8 bases and V 4 bases, and 8 bases lay outside the gene matches. For the CDR3, the DNA is TGTGCCAGCAGCGCAGAGCAGGGGGGAGGCTACACCTTC. It is translated as CASSAEQGGGYTF. Full variable domain (remainder filled in from reference TRBV5-4 and TRBJ1-2): ETGVTQSPTHLIKTRGQQVTLRCSSQSGHNTVSWYQQALGQGPQFIFQYYREEENGRGNFPPRFSGLQFPNYSSELNVNALELDDSALYLCASSAEQGGGYTFGSGTRLTVV.

The rearrangement joins TRBV13 to TRBJ2-7, with no clear D. Germline assignment: CDR1 PRHDT and CDR2 FYEKMQ (reference sequence). The CDR3 length is 12 residues. V lost 5 bases, J lost 7 bases, and 12 bases lay in between. The CDR3 DNA reads TGTGCCAGCAGCCGCCTGGATCCTGAGCAGTACTTC. It codes for CASSRLDPEQYF.

The chain is built from TRBV27 and TRBJ1-1; D remains unclear. Trimming took 1 base from V and 2 from J, leaving 8 bases between them. The CDR3 sequence is 14 residues long. Germline V gene data show CDR1 as MNHEY and CDR2 as SMNVEV (reference sequence). The CDR3 loop is CASSLFRGNTEAFF. In nucleotides, the CDR3 is TGTGCCAGCAGTTTATTCCGGGGAAACACTGAAGCTTTCTTT.

The chain links TRBV2 to TRBJ2-2; D is unresolved. The CDR3 loop spans 10 amino acids. CDR1 is SNHLY, CDR2 FYNNEI, per germline. Trimming removed 6 bases from V and 7 bases from J, with 3 bases in between. CDR3 region: CASRGGELFF. For the CDR3, the DNA is TGTGCCAGCAGGGGCGGGGAGCTGTTTTTT. The full variable domain, completed using reference TRBV2 and TRBJ2-2, is EPEVTQTPSHQVTQMGQEVILRCVPISNHLYFYWYRQILGQKVEFLVSFYNNEISEKSEIFDDQFSVERPDGSNFTLKIRSTKLEDSAMYFCASRGGELFFGEGSRLTVL.

V and J are TRBV9 and TRBJ2-1; 10 bases match TRBD2. This CDR3 region has 16 residues. Germline V gene sequence: CDR1 SGDLS, CDR2 YYNGEE. The junction had 9 bases not matched to a gene; V was cut back by 2 bases and J by 7 bases. CDR3 nucleotide sequence: TGTGCCAGCAGCGTCCCTCTAGCGGGAGCTCTTAATGAGCAGTTCTTC. Amino acids: CASSVPLAGALNEQFF.

The rearrangement joins TRBV30 to TRBJ1-2, with 8 nucleotides matching TRBD1. The CDR3 spans 13 residues. Unmatched junction bases numbered 9, after V lost 5 bases and J lost 7 bases. Germline CDR1 is GTSNPN and CDR2 is SVGIG (reference sequence). CDR3 bases: TGTGCCTGGGAGTCAGGGGGCAATACTGGCTACACCTTC. Translated: CAWESGGNTGYTF.

The CDR3 spells CASSPRPLGEQFF. CDR3 DNA sequence: TGTGCCAGCAGCCCCCGCCCGCTTGGTGAGCAGTTCTTC. The chain is built from TRBV5-5 and TRBJ2-1; D is undetermined. The CDR3 loop spans 13 amino acids. Germline CDR1 reads SGHKS; CDR2 reads YYEKEE (reference sequence). Deletions cut 4 bases from V and 9 bases from J, with 14 bases between.

The V and J genes are TRBV19 and TRBJ1-5; D not certain. Germline CDR1 LNHDA, CDR2 SQIVND (reference sequence). CDR3 length: 15 residues. V dropped 3 bases and J dropped 0 bases, with 9 bases sitting between them. The CDR3 nucleotides are TGTGCCAGTAGTATTGTGGGATATAGCAATCAGCCCCAGCATTTT. Its protein product is CASSIVGYSNQPQHF.

The rearrangement joins TRBV5-1 to TRBJ2-1; D remains unclear. CDR3 length: 12 residues. V gave up 1 base and J gave up 8 bases, with 7 bases separating them. Germline assignment: CDR1 SGHRS and CDR2 YFSETQ. This CDR3 reads CASSLLGYEQFF. The CDR3 DNA follows: TGCGCCAGCAGCTTGTTGGGATATGAGCAGTTCTTC.

The table lists this clone with a few counts. The V gene is TRBV29-1, the J gene TRBJ2-1; 8 bases are a match to TRBD2. CDR1 is SQVTM and CDR2 is ANQGSEA in the germline V gene. J lost 2 bases, V lost 5 bases, and 5 bases had no gene match. This CDR3 is built from 14 residues. In nucleotides, the CDR3 is TGCAGCGTTTTTTCTAGCGGGCCCTACAATGAGCAGTTCTTC. Protein: CSVFSSGPYNEQFF.

Concerning this clone: Other DNA sequences in the sample encode the same CDR3. V and J are TRBV28 and TRBJ1-1; no reliable D call. The germline V gene has CDR1 MDHEN and CDR2 SYDVKM. The CDR3 is 13 amino acids. Trimming removed 3 bases from V and 1 base from J, with 6 bases in between. The CDR3: CASSFRRNTEAFF. CDR3 sequence (DNA): TGTGCCAGCAGTTTTCGACGGAACACTGAAGCTTTCTTT.

As regards this clone: The same CDR3 is also encoded by other DNA sequences in this sample. The V gene is TRBV7-3, the J gene TRBJ1-1; TRBD1 matches 7 bases. The CDR3 totals 13 residues. J lost 4 bases, V lost 1 base, and 0 bases had no gene match. Germline V gene lookup returns CDR1 SGHTA and CDR2 FQGTGA. The CDR3 sequence: CASSLRQGTEAFF. CDR3 in DNA: TGTGCCAGCAGCTTAAGACAGGGCACTGAAGCTTTCTTT.

This clone appeared many times. V is TRBV28 and J is TRBJ2-5; TRBD1 matches at 10 bases. The ends lost 6 bases at V and 1 base at J; junction bases unmatched: 5. The CDR3 is 15 residues long. Germline CDR1 reads MDHEN; CDR2 reads SYDVKM. In DNA, the CDR3 is TGTGCCAGCAGGAATTGGACAGGGGGCCAAGAGACCCAGTACTTC. It is translated as CASRNWTGGQETQYF.

The chain joins TRBV7-8 to TRBJ2-2; D might be TRBD1 or TRBD2, each matching 5 bases. CDR3 length equals 14 residues. CDR1 SGHVS and CDR2 FQNEAQ come from the germline V gene. Trimming removed 4 bases from V and 5 bases from J, with 11 bases in between. The CDR3: CASSYYWGTGELFF. The CDR3, as DNA: TGTGCCAGCAGCTACTATTGGGGGACCGGGGAGCTGTTTTTT.

The CDR3 region is CASTLAGPRNEQFF. CDR3 DNA: TGTGCCAGCACCCTAGCGGGACCTCGAAATGAGCAGTTCTTC. The V call is TRBV13, the J call TRBJ2-1; TRBD2 matches at 9 bases. V lost 7 bases to trimming and J lost 7 bases; unmatched junction nucleotides: 8. CDR1 is PRHDT, CDR2 FYEKMQ, per germline (reference sequence). The CDR3 is 14 residues long.

Points on this clone: Since a much larger clone is just one base distant, this may be a read error. The V call is TRBV9, the J call TRBJ1-5; tentative D call: TRBD1 (6 bases). This CDR3 contains 14 residues. CDR1 is SGDLS, CDR2 YYNGEE, per germline. Trimming took 4 bases from V and 6 from J, leaving 14 bases between them. The CDR3 region has the DNA TGTGCCAGCAGCCCCCAGGGGAACCTTCAGCCCCAGCATTTT. Protein product: CASSPQGNLQPQHF.

This chain connects TRBV1 to TRBJ2-7; the D call in the table, TRBD2, was not verified against the DNA. TRBV1 is termed a pseudogene. The CDR3 runs 16 residues. This CDR3 is CTSSQGLWGGHYEQYF. As DNA, the CDR3 is TGCACCAGCAGCCAAGGCCTTTGGGGGGGGCACTACGAGCAGTACTTC.